This TCR beta chain was sequenced in a study of human T cells and chemical hapten exposure. Across the study: Mainly, slight library volume differences in the pool made TCR yields vary.

This clonotype was counted between two and nine times. MiXCR, applied by TCRdb to the 5' RACE reads, yields one record per CDR3 protein. Of tens of thousands of distinct CDR3 sequences in the sample, about 15% were seen once. The CDR3 extends over 12 amino acids. Germline V gives CDR1 SQVTM, CDR2 ANQGSEA. V gave up 7 bases and J gave up 4 bases; unmatched junction bases: 2. Total RNA was isolated from whole blood that had not been fractionated. This receptor was identified in a female donor in good health. The chain is built from TRBV29-1 and TRBJ2-2; 8 positions match TRBD2. CDR3 sequence: CSGRGATGELFF. The DNA of the CDR3 is TGCAGCGGGCGGGGGGCCACCGGGGAGCTGTTTTTT.